This TCR beta chain originates from a study of OX40 agonist ivuxolimab in advanced cancers. This CDR3 is 11 amino acids long. Per the germline V gene, CDR1 is MNHEY and CDR2 is SMNVEV (reference sequence). Trimming stripped 6 bases from V and 6 bases from J, with 7 bases between. Assay used: immunoSEQ multiplex PCR; TCRdb lists only in-frame clones, some missing. The sample lists about 20,000 clones; about 93% were seen once. Autoimmune disease history or systemic immunosuppression led to patient exclusion. Notes on this clone: Its specificity is not known.

Study-wide points: Clonal expansion was among the lowest in partial responders at 0.1-3.0 mg/kg, especially CD8+. Clonal expansion was seen in CD4+ and CD8+ blood T cells by week 6 at 0.1 to 3.0 mg/kg.

The source material was CD4+ or CD8+ T cells sorted from blood, sampled in a trial of the OX40 agonist ivuxolimab. The chain combines TRBV27 with TRBJ2-3; TRBD1 or TRBD2 may be the D gene (5 bases each). This sequence was found in an adult with an advanced solid tumor such as melanoma, head and neck, liver or kidney cancer. For the CDR3, the DNA is TGTGCCAGCAGAGAGGGGGATACGCAGTATTTT. Translated: CASREGDTQYF.